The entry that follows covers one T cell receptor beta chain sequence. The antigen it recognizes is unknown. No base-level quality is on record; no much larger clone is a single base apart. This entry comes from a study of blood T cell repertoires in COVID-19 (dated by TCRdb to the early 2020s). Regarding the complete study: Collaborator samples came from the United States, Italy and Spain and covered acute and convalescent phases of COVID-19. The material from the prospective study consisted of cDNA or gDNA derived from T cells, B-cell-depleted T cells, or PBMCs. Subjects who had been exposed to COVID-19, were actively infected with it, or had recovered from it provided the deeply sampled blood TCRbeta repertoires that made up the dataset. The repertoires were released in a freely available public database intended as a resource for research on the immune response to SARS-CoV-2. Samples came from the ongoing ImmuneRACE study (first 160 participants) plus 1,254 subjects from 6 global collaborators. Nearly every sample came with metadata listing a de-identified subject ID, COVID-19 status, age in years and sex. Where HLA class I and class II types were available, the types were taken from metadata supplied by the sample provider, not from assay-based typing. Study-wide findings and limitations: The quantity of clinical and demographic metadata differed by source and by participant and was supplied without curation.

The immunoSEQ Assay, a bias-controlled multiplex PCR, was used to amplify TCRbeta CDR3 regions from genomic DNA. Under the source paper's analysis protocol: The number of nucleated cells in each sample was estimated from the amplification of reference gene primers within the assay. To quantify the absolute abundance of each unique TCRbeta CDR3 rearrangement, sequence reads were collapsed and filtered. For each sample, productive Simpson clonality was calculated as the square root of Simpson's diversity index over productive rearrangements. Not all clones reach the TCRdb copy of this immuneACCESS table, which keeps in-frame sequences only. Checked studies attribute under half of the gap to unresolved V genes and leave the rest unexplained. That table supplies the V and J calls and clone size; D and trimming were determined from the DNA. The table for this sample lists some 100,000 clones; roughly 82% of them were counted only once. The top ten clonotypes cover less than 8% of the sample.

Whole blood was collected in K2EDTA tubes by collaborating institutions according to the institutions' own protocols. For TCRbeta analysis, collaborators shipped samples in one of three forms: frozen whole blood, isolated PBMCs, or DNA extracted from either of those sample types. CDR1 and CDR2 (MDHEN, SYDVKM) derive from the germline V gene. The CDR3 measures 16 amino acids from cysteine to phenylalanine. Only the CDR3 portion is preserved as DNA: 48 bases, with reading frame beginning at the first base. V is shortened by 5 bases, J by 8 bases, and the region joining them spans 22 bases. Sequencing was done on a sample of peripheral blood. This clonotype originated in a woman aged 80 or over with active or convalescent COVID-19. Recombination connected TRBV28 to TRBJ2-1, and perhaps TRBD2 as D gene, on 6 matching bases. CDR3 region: CASSPLSGEVGYEQFF. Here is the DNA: TGTGCCAGCAGTCCCCTTTCGGGGGAGGTGGGGTATGAGCAGTTCTTC.